The entry below gives a single T cell receptor (beta chain) sequence along with its context. This clonotype was detected only once. Its cognate antigen has yet to be identified. No clone much larger than this one lies a single base away; base qualities are absent. One read represents weak support. V is cut back by 3 bases and J by 4 bases, with 10 bases in the junction unmatched. The CDR1 and CDR2 encoded by the germline V gene are MNHEY and SVGAGI. From the cysteine through the phenylalanine, the CDR3 covers 18 amino acids. Here the CDR3 DNA is all that survives: 54 bases in frame from base 1. This sample is part of a study of blood T cells in healthy people across ages (dated by TCRdb to the mid-2010s). About the full investigation: In model experiments, roughly one uniquely barcoded TCR beta cDNA molecule per two T cells was captured by template switching. For two donors (one aged 18 to 30 and one aged 80 or older), the study analyzed two additional independent replicas of 1 million unique cDNA reads from the same blood draw. To track age-related changes in TCR beta repertoire diversity, the study relied on deep sequencing normalized with unique cDNA molecular identifiers. To avoid experimental bias, donors of different ages were spread randomly across the sequencing lanes. Donors were grouped into four age groups: young (average approximately 15 years), middle-aged (around 39), aged (about 60) and long-lived (82).

Donors were roughly 40 systemically healthy Caucasian individuals from Russia aged roughly 6 to 90 years. Approximately 9 milliliters of peripheral blood were collected from each donor into EDTA-treated Vacutainer tubes. Ficoll-Paque density-gradient centrifugation was used to isolate PBMCs, with at least 6.5 million obtained per sample. Total RNA, at least 5 micrograms per sample, was extracted from PBMCs with Trizol reagent. For every donor, an aliquot of PBMCs went through flow cytometry to measure the percentages of naive CD45RAhigh/CD27high T cells. Paper-wide results and their limitations: The CMV infection status of donors was not known, potentially confounding age-related changes in expanded clonotypes. There was a strong correlation between observed TCR beta diversity and the percentage of naive T cells measured by flow cytometry. As age increased, observed TCR beta diversity per million T cells dropped in a roughly linear way, and a significant reduction was already evident by age roughly 36. Since profiling was done on bulk unsorted PBMCs, naive and antigen-experienced compartments could not be conclusively compared. Compared with the aged group, more naive CD4+ T cells, fewer expanded clones and increased TCR diversity were shown by the long-lived group, suggesting age selection. Estimates of total diversity from one million sequenced T cells were regarded as lower bounds and underestimates.

The method behind the library was 5' RACE. The instrument was an Illumina HiSeq 2500. The second PCR ran for roughly 6 to 11 cycles and used a J-beta primer mix along with a sample-barcoded 5' primer. A unique molecular identifier was introduced onto each TCR beta cDNA molecule by a template-switch 5' adaptor carrying 12 random nucleotides. At least 2.5 million CDR3-containing paired-end reads were obtained from each sample. All of the RNA was converted into first-strand cDNA using the Mint cDNA synthesis kit, with a TRBC-specific oligonucleotide serving as the primer. Following uracil-DNA glycosylase treatment, a first 18-cycle PCR with universal primers M1SS and BC2_uni_R was performed on all cDNA. The source study handled its data this way. Each sample was normalized by randomly selecting 1 million high-quality reads, each carrying a distinct molecular identifier. Reads with shared molecular identifiers were discarded instead of being binned into consensus sequences. MiTCR, with a Q25 quality threshold and the strictest error-elimination algorithm, was used for CDR3 identification, clonotype clustering and error correction. A nonparametric unseen species model with Euler transformation was used to estimate a lower bound on total TCR beta diversity. The public reads were run again by TCRdb, first through fastp at Q25 and then through MiXCR, and only productive beta chains were kept. Every distinct CDR3 protein forms one entry, paired with its most common genes and DNA. The V and J calls reflect TCRdb's pipeline rather than the authors' work. This sample lists roughly 720,000 distinct CDR3 sequences; approximately 53% were detected once. About 42% of the sample comes from the top ten.

The sequencing sample was made of blood. This sequence was found in a man aged 80 or over in good health. Recombination linked TRBV6-5 to TRBJ2-2, and 11 junctional nucleotides match TRBD2. The CDR3 loop reads CASSYLLPGTSGTGELFF. The bases are TGTGCCAGCAGTTATTTGCTTCCCGGGACTAGCGGCACCGGGGAGCTGTTTTTT.